This T cell receptor (beta chain) was recovered during a study of human thymus T cells. This clone is a singleton in its sample. The CDR3 runs to 16 residues. In germline, CDR1 is ENHRY, CDR2 SYGVKD. V lost 6 bases to trimming and J lost 1 base; unmatched junction nucleotides: 9. Assay: immunoSEQ multiplex PCR; the TCRdb copy retains only in-frame clones and omits some. Seen here are 70,000 to 75,000 clones, over 85% observed once, and the top ten hold approximately 0.032%. Thymic tissue was derived from resections collected during corrective heart surgery. Donors consisted of healthy Finnish infants (having corrective surgery for congenital heart defects).

This sequence was found in a girl under three years old with a congenital heart defect but otherwise immunologically healthy. The sequenced sample was thymus tissue. The chain combines TRBV10-3 with TRBJ2-3, with 8 bases lining up with TRBD2. In DNA, the CDR3 is TGTGCCATCAGGCGGGAGGTGAATTGGGGCACAGATACGCAGTATTTT. The encoded protein is CAIRREVNWGTDTQYF.